These T cell receptor beta chains were read from a single sample in a study of glioma-infiltrating T cells after dendritic cell vaccination. Here immunoSEQ multiplex PCR was the method, and the copy in TCRdb shows in-frame clones only, minus some. Of tens of thousands of clones in the sample, under 85% were seen once. Sequencing used blood, obtained after dendritic cell vaccination. Receptors originate from a human donor with glioblastoma. The CDR3 runs from the conserved cysteine through the conserved F or W. The D gene is left open where the match is weak. Clone size is stated in some rows and not others, as once, few, many or a class when expanded.

size: .
V: TRBV5-1
J: TRBJ1-1
D: TRBD1
DNA: TGCGCCAGCAGCTACGGGACAGGGGACACTGAAGCTTTCTTT
CDR3: CASSYGTGDTEAFF

size: .
V: TRBV14
J: TRBJ1-2
D: .
DNA: TGTGCCAGCAGCCAAGATCGGGGGGCCGTCTATGGCTACACCTTC
CDR3: CASSQDRGAVYGYTF

size: .
V: TRBV2
J: TRBJ1-2
D: TRBD1
DNA: TGTGCCAGCAAAGACAGGGGTTATAACTATGGCTACACCTTC
CDR3: CASKDRGYNYGYTF

size: .
V: TRBV5-6
J: TRBJ1-1
D: .
DNA: TGTGCCAGCAGCTTTCGCGGGGGTGAAACTGAAGCTTTCTTT
CDR3: CASSFRGGETEAFF

size: .
V: TRBV9
J: TRBJ1-2
D: TRBD1
DNA: TGTGCCAGCAGCGGACAGGGTCTAGATGGCTACACCTTC
CDR3: CASSGQGLDGYTF

size: .
V: TRBV2
J: TRBJ2-6
D: .
DNA: TGTGCCAGCAGCCCCGGTTCGGGGGCCAACGTCCTGACTTTC
CDR3: CASSPGSGANVLTF

size: .
V: TRBV29-1
J: TRBJ1-4
D: .
DNA: TGCAGCGTTGGGGGAGGAACTAATGAAAAACTGTTTTTT
CDR3: CSVGGGTNEKLFF

size: .
V: TRBV10-3
J: TRBJ1-3
D: .
DNA: TGTGCCATCAGTGAGTCGAAGGAGAACTCTGGAAACACCATATATTTT
CDR3: CAISESKENSGNTIYF

size: .
V: TRBV29-1
J: TRBJ1-1
D: TRBD1
DNA: TGCAGCGGTAGACAGGGGGGCACTGAAGCTTTCTTT
CDR3: CSGRQGGTEAFF

size: .
V: TRBV19
J: TRBJ1-2
D: .
DNA: TGTGCCAGTAGTAGCGGGGGCCTTGGCTATGGCTACACCTTC
CDR3: CASSSGGLGYGYTF

size: .
V: TRBV6-1
J: TRBJ2-7
D: TRBD1
DNA: TGTGCCAGCAGTGAAGCCCCCGACGGACAGGGGTGGTACGAGCAGTACTTC
CDR3: CASSEAPDGQGWYEQYF

size: .
V: TRBV2
J: TRBJ1-2
D: .
DNA: TGTGCCAGCAGTGACCCGGGAGGCTACACCTTC
CDR3: CASSDPGGYTF

size: .
V: TRBV15
J: TRBJ2-3
D: TRBD1
DNA: TGTGCCACCAGCAGGTTGACAGGGACGGGGACAGATACGCAGTATTTT
CDR3: CATSRLTGTGTDTQYF

size: .
V: TRBV5-1
J: TRBJ2-1
D: TRBD1
DNA: TGCGCCAGCAGCAACCGGGACAGGATCTACAATGAGCAGTTCTTC
CDR3: CASSNRDRIYNEQFF

size: .
V: TRBV7-2
J: TRBJ2-5
D: .
DNA: TGTGCCAGCAGCTTAGAGTTGCCGTCAGGTGGAGAGACCCAGTACTTC
CDR3: CASSLELPSGGETQYF

size: .
V: TRBV7-2
J: TRBJ2-5
D: .
DNA: TGTGCCAGCAGCTCCCGAGTTCAAGAGACCCAGTACTTC
CDR3: CASSSRVQETQYF

size: .
V: TRBV7-8
J: TRBJ2-7
D: TRBD2
DNA: TGTGCCAGCAGCACGACTAGCGGGGCGTACGAGCAGTACTTC
CDR3: CASSTTSGAYEQYF

size: .
V: TRBV19
J: TRBJ1-1
D: .
DNA: TGTGCCAGTAGTATCCAGACAACGAACACTGAAGCTTTCTTT
CDR3: CASSIQTTNTEAFF

size: .
V: TRBV7-8
J: TRBJ1-5
D: TRBD1
DNA: TGTGCCAGCAGCTTAGAGACAGGGGGCCTTGGGAATCAGCCCCAGCATTTT
CDR3: CASSLETGGLGNQPQHF

size: .
V: TRBV5-6
J: TRBJ2-5
D: .
DNA: TGTGCCAGCAGCCTTCTAGAGGTGGAGACCCAGTACTTC
CDR3: CASSLLEVETQYF

size: .
V: TRBV30
J: TRBJ1-6
D: TRBD1
DNA: TGTGCCTGGGTTGACAGGGCTAACTCACCCCTCCACTTT
CDR3: CAWVDRANSPLHF

size: .
V: TRBV19
J: TRBJ2-7
D: TRBD2
DNA: TGTGCCAGTAGCCCTAGCGGGGGACCGGCCTACGAGCAGTACTTC
CDR3: CASSPSGGPAYEQYF

size: once
V: TRBV6-5
J: TRBJ2-7
D: TRBD1
DNA: TGTGCCAGCAGCCGATCGACAGGGGCCTACGAGCAGTACTTC
CDR3: CASSRSTGAYEQYF

size: .
V: TRBV7-9
J: TRBJ2-2
D: .
DNA: TGTGCCAGCAGCTTGGACTACTGGGGCGGGGAGCTGTTTTTT
CDR3: CASSLDYWGGELFF

size: .
V: TRBV7-2
J: TRBJ1-2
D: TRBD1
DNA: TGTGCCAGCAGCTACCCCGGGACAGGGGGCTGGGGCTACACCTTC
CDR3: CASSYPGTGGWGYTF

size: .
V: TRBV9
J: TRBJ1-5
D: .
DNA: TGTGCCAGCAGCGAAGGGAGTGGCAATCAGCCCCAGCATTTT
CDR3: CASSEGSGNQPQHF

size: .
V: TRBV2
J: TRBJ2-7
D: .
DNA: TGTGCCAGCGACCGGAGGGCCGAGCAGTACTTC
CDR3: CASDRRAEQYF